This T cell receptor beta chain was recorded in a study of T cells after yellow fever vaccination (dated by TCRdb to the late 2010s). In the study overall: Libraries from fractions with low cell numbers were prepared with the SMART-Seq v4 Ultra Low Input RNA kit. To follow T-cell clones before and after both primary and booster YFV17D yellow fever vaccination, bulk TCR alpha and beta repertoires underwent longitudinal sequencing. The cohort comprised two healthy male donors, one aged 18 to 30 and one aged 30 to 39 years. Blood was collected at multiple timepoints before and after primary and secondary immunization, and bulk PBMC replicates and cell subsets were isolated.

This clonotype occurred a few times. Its target antigen remains unknown. No base quality information exists; no much larger clone differs at one position. Trimming removed 9 bases from V and 3 bases from J, leaving 21 bases between the germline ends. CDR3 length: 15 amino acids, cysteine to phenylalanine. The read is trimmed to its CDR3 DNA, 45 bases read in frame from base 1. The germline V gene (reference sequence) sets CDR1 to WNHNN and CDR2 to SYGVQD. For sequencing, an Illumina NovaSeq 6000 was employed. Synthesis of TCR cDNA relied on 5'RACE template switching, a step that introduced a universal primer site along with unique molecular identifiers. cDNA synthesis was primed from both the TCR alpha and TCR beta constant segments. Libraries were amplified in two PCR steps, with sample barcodes and sequencing adapters added in the second step. Sequencing of libraries was done on Illumina HiSeq 2500 (2x100 bp) or NovaSeq (2x150 bp). Regarding the original processing steps: MIGEC was used to demultiplex reads and collapse the reads into UMI consensus sequences, and MiXCR was used for V(D)J alignment. Vaccine-responding clonotypes were identified with edgeR using replicate PBMC samples, with FDR below 0.01 and a log2 fold change above 5 up to day 15 being required. Bulk clonotypes were assigned CD4 or CD8 identity according to which sequenced CD4 or CD8 repertoire held them at higher abundance. In TCRdb, the public reads were trimmed at Q25 with fastp and aligned with MiXCR, with productive beta chains retained. For every CDR3 protein sequence, its rows merge into one entry that carries the most common genes and DNA. Here the V and J calls rest on TCRdb's processing, not on the authors' analysis. The table for this sample lists nearly 300,000 distinct CDR3 sequences; approximately 10% of them were counted only once. About 3% of the sample belongs to the ten largest clones.

Sample treatment or condition, as interpreted from the label and publication: live attenuated yellow fever vaccine strain. A standard Ficoll-Paque protocol was used to isolate PBMCs from peripheral blood. CD4 and CD8 T-cell fractions were isolated with Dynabeads CD4 and CD8 positive selection kits. RNA was extracted with TriZol from bulk PBMCs, CD4 and CD8 fractions, and dextramer-positive and dextramer-negative fractions. What the work shows at the level of the full study, not this receptor alone: A small share of clonotypes occurred in both CD4 and CD8 compartments, likely arising from convergent recombination. Most clones expanded after primary vaccination were re-detected after the booster (around 96% of CD4 and 80% to 90% of CD8), suggesting broad memory maintenance. Computational filtering was required because FACS-sorted repertoires could contain abundant contaminating clonotypes from the bulk population. Compared with the primary T-cell response, the secondary T-cell response was faster but weaker, reaching its peak on day 5 rather than on day 15. The study included only a couple of donors, which limits how far the findings can be generalized.

The sequenced sample was CD4+ T cells sorted from PBMCs, obtained 5 days after the yellow fever booster vaccination. The clonotype was recovered from a man aged 18 to 29 who received the YFV17D yellow fever vaccine. This chain is built from TRBV10-1 and TRBJ2-7; the D gene is perhaps TRBD1 or TRBD2, each of them matching over 5 bases. The CDR3 region reads CARRGPDGTFYEQYF. The base sequence is TGCGCCAGGAGGGGACCGGACGGAACCTTCTACGAGCAGTACTTC.